The 8 T cell receptor beta chains in this list originate from one sample, sequenced in a study of blood T cell repertoires in COVID-19. TCRdb's table, derived via immunoSEQ multiplex PCR, lists solely in-frame clones and lacks some. Here the sample spans 350,000 or so clones, 92% being singletons. The sequenced sample was PBMCs or T cells enriched from blood (not recorded which). Receptors were obtained from a woman in her twenties or thirties who had recovered from COVID-19.

CDR3: CASSLAAGELFF. CDR3 in DNA: TGTGCCAGCAGCTTGGCCGCCGGGGAGCTGTTTTTT. The chain carries TRBV11-2 and TRBJ2-2, with D unresolved. The germline V gene has CDR1 SGHAT and CDR2 FQNNGV. V lost 3 bases to trimming and J lost 6 bases, with 5 bases between them. The CDR3 sequence is 12 residues long.

This rearrangement joins TRBV28 to TRBJ1-5; possibly TRBD1 for D (5 bases). In germline, CDR1 is MDHEN, CDR2 SYDVKM. The V end was cut by 8 bases, the J end by 3 bases, with 20 bases between. This CDR3 is 16 amino acids long. Here the CDR3 reads CASRQGKRRDNQPQHF. CDR3 in DNA: TGTGCCAGCCGCCAGGGTAAACGCCGCGACAATCAGCCCCAGCATTTT.

V usage is TRBV28 and J usage is TRBJ2-7; 9 bases are a match to TRBD1. The CDR3 has 13 amino acids. From germline, CDR1 is MDHEN and CDR2 SYDVKM. V was pared by 8 bases and J by 6 bases, with 8 bases of the junction left unmatched. CDR3 sequence: CASVLQGAIEQYF. CDR3 bases: TGTGCCAGCGTGTTACAGGGGGCAATCGAGCAGTACTTC.

The genes are TRBV7-8 and TRBJ1-5, with 7 bases that match TRBD1. Germline CDR1 reads SGHVS; CDR2 reads FQNEAQ. J lost 3 bases, V lost 1 base, and 9 bases had no gene match. CDR3 length: 17 amino acids. CDR3 sequence (DNA): TGTGCCAGCAGCTTAGGGGGTTTAGGGGGCTACAATCAGCCCCAGCATTTT. Its protein is CASSLGGLGGYNQPQHF. Supplemented by reference TRBV7-8 and TRBJ1-5, the full variable domain reads GAGVSQSPRYKVAKRGQDVALRCDPISGHVSLFWYQQALGQGPEFLTYFQNEAQLDKSGLPSDRFFAERPEGSVSTLKIQRTQQEDSAVYLCASSLGGLGGYNQPQHFGDGTRLSIL.

This sequence joins TRBV19 and TRBJ2-7, with 7 bases lining up with TRBD1. The junction had 4 bases not matched to a gene; V was cut back by 7 bases and J by 1 base. This CDR3 is built from 13 residues. The germline gives CDR1 LNHDA, CDR2 SQIVND (reference sequence). This chain's CDR3 is CASIGQASYEQYF. For the CDR3, the DNA is TGTGCCAGTATTGGACAGGCATCCTACGAGCAGTACTTC.

The rearrangement joins TRBV4-1 to TRBJ1-4, with a possible D match to TRBD1 (6 bases). The CDR3 is 15 residues long. Germline CDR1 and CDR2: MGHRA and YSYEKL. Trimming took off 4 bases at V and 1 base at J, with 10 bases between the two ends. CDR3 amino acids: CASSRVDRTNEKLFF. The CDR3 DNA reads TGCGCCAGCAGCCGGGTGGACAGAACTAATGAAAAACTGTTTTTT.

In its sample, this clone was seen once. The genes are TRBV7-2 and TRBJ1-5; 9 bases are a match to TRBD1. Germline CDR1 reads SGHTA; CDR2 reads FQGNSA. CDR3 length: 15 amino acids. J lost 3 bases, V lost 5 bases, and 5 bases had no gene match. The CDR3: CASSPDRGDNQPQHF. As DNA, the CDR3 is TGTGCCAGCAGCCCGGACAGGGGCGACAATCAGCCCCAGCATTTT. The full variable domain, with the rest looked up from reference TRBV7-2 and TRBJ1-5, is GAGVSQSPSNKVTEKGKDVELRCDPISGHTALYWYRQSLGQGLEFLIYFQGNSAPDKSGLPSDRFSAERTGGSVSTLTIQRTQQEDSAVYLCASSPDRGDNQPQHFGDGTRLSIL.

J is TRBJ2-1 and V is TRBV27, with 7 positions matching TRBD2. The CDR3 loop spans 12 amino acids. V lost 6 bases to trimming and J lost 11 bases; unmatched junction nucleotides: 7. CDR1 is MNHEY, CDR2 SMNVEV, per germline (reference sequence). The DNA for the CDR3 is TGTGCCAGCAGCCGAGCCAGCGGGAAGCAGTTCTTC. Amino acid sequence: CASSRASGKQFF.